The rows below give T cell receptor beta chains drawn from one sample of a study of Tregs in tolerant kidney transplant recipients. Method: immunoSEQ multiplex PCR; TCRdb's copy keeps in-frame clones and lacks some. The data hold about 15,000 clones, with around 77% observed a single time. Here the sequenced sample was Tregs from blood, taken before the transplant. The receptors were gathered from a human donor who received a combined kidney and bone marrow transplant. The CDR3 runs from the conserved cysteine through the conserved F or W. D genes are given only for firm matches. Size tells how often a clone was seen (once, few, many) or the class of an expanded clone, and some rows leave it out.

cdr3_aa cdr3_nt j_call v_call d_call clone_size
CASSLGLGASGNEQFF TGTGCCAGCAGCTTAGGACTTGGGGCGTCGGGCAATGAGCAGTTCTTC TRBJ2-1 TRBV11-2 - -
CASSPGTGSVELFF TGTGCCAGCAGCCCCGGGACAGGGAGTGTGGAGCTGTTTTTT TRBJ2-2 TRBV7-9 TRBD1 -
CASSLVTGENYGYTF TGTGCCAGCAGCTTGGTCACAGGGGAGAACTATGGCTACACCTTC TRBJ1-2 TRBV11-2 TRBD1 -
CASSQSAASIDSPLHF TGCGCCAGCAGTCAATCGGCGGCCTCCATCGATTCACCCCTCCACTTT TRBJ1-6 TRBV23-1 - -
CASSLSPGLAGNEQFF TGCGCCAGCAGCTTGTCACCGGGACTAGCGGGGAATGAGCAGTTCTTC TRBJ2-1 TRBV5-1 TRBD2 once
CASSLFPTSGGYNEQFF TGTGCCAGCAGCTTATTTCCGACTAGCGGGGGTTACAATGAGCAGTTCTTC TRBJ2-1 TRBV13 TRBD2 -
CASSILSGTGPNYGYTF TGTGCCAGTAGTATACTTTCCGGGACAGGGCCCAACTATGGCTACACCTTC TRBJ1-2 TRBV19 TRBD1 -
CASSTRTGGYGEQYF TGTGCCAGCAGCACCCGGACAGGAGGGTATGGCGAGCAGTACTTC TRBJ2-7 TRBV9 - few
CATQGTGDEKLFF TGTGCCACACAGGGGACAGGCGATGAAAAACTGTTTTTT TRBJ1-4 TRBV10-3 TRBD1 -
CASSPYKGQGRWWTEAFF TGTGCCAGCTCACCCTACAAAGGACAGGGGCGGTGGTGGACTGAAGCTTTCTTT TRBJ1-1 TRBV18 TRBD1 -
CASSLYRDNYGYTF TGTGCCAGCAGCTTATATCGGGATAACTATGGCTACACCTTC TRBJ1-2 TRBV11-2 - -
CASSLEGAGGGYTF TGCGCCAGCAGCTTGGAAGGCGCAGGGGGAGGCTACACCTTC TRBJ1-2 TRBV5-1 TRBD1 -
CASSFNRGLNEQFF TGTGCCAGCAGTTTTAACAGGGGACTCAATGAGCAGTTCTTC TRBJ2-1 TRBV27 - -
CASSDGPTGYTF TGCGCCAGCAGTGATGGCCCCACCGGCTACACCTTC TRBJ1-2 TRBV10-2 - -
CASSPQVNTQYF TGTGCCAGCAGCCCGCAGGTGAATACGCAGTATTTT TRBJ2-3 TRBV14 - -
CASVRTGDTEAFF TGTGCTAGTGTCCGGACAGGGGACACTGAAGCTTTCTTT TRBJ1-1 TRBV12-5 TRBD1 -
CASRPRGGLHYNEQFF TGTGCCAGCAGGCCTCGGGGGGGGCTTCACTACAATGAGCAGTTCTTC TRBJ2-1 TRBV7-8 TRBD2 -
CATSRDFIAVGGRTEAFF TGTGCCACCAGCAGAGATTTTATTGCGGTAGGGGGCAGGACTGAAGCTTTCTTT TRBJ1-1 TRBV15 TRBD1 -
CAISDATARESSYEQYF TGTGCCATCAGTGATGCGACGGCGCGGGAGAGCTCCTACGAGCAGTACTTC TRBJ2-7 TRBV10-3 TRBD2 -
CASRGGADTQYF TGTGCCAGCAGGGGAGGGGCAGATACGCAGTATTTT TRBJ2-3 TRBV28 TRBD2 -
CASSFEGGRGTGELFF TGTGCCAGCAGTTTTGAGGGGGGGAGGGGCACCGGGGAGCTGTTTTTT TRBJ2-2 TRBV27 - -
CASSLGTADGYTF TGTGCCAGCAGCTTGGGGACTGCCGATGGCTACACCTTC TRBJ1-2 TRBV5-6 - -
CARSLVLAGDRKETQYF TGTGCCAGAAGCTTGGTATTAGCGGGAGATCGAAAAGAGACCCAGTACTTC TRBJ2-5 TRBV5-3 TRBD2 -
CASTHGTDYGYTF TGTGCCAGCACCCATGGAACAGACTATGGCTACACCTTC TRBJ1-2 TRBV5-4 - -
CASSIAGYGLGQPQHF TGTGCCAGTAGTATAGCAGGGTACGGGTTGGGTCAGCCCCAGCATTTT TRBJ1-5 TRBV19 - -
CASSPTGGTDGYTF TGCGCCAGCAGCCCGACAGGGGGCACGGATGGCTACACCTTC TRBJ1-2 TRBV10-2 TRBD1 -
CASSPTGDLGEQYF TGTGCCAGCTCACCGACAGGGGATTTGGGCGAGCAGTACTTC TRBJ2-7 TRBV18 TRBD1 -